This T cell receptor beta chain was identified in a study of T cells expressing NK-cell markers. Looking at the study overall: The TCR beta repertoires were obtained from sorted CD3+CD56+NKG2C+, CD3+CD56+NKG2C- and CD3+CD56-NKG2C+ T cells.

As regards this clonotype: What it recognizes is unknown.

5'RACE template switching with UMIs produced the TCR beta cDNA. TCRdb reanalyzed the 5' RACE reads, giving one entry per CDR3 protein sequence and no DNA. The sample includes more than 250,000 distinct CDR3 sequences. This CDR3 is 14 amino acids long. Germline CDR1 reads SQVTM; CDR2 reads ANQGSEA. General observations from the study: Dominant NKG2C+ clonotypes accounted for roughly 1.0-7.0% of CD8+ T cells in more than five donors. Also leading the CD3+CD56-NKG2C+ fraction in a handful of donors were these clonotypes.

The sequence was collected from a man younger than 30 in good health. Input material: blood T cells: a sorted CD56 or NKG2C T cell subset, CD4+ or CD8+ T cells, or bulk PBMC T cells (not recorded which). This chain links TRBV29-1 with TRBJ2-7; as DNA is missing, the TRBD2 call by TCRdb cannot be tested. Here the CDR3 reads CSVGTSGRAGEQYF.